This T cell receptor beta chain was sequenced during a study of shared clonotypes between healthy human individuals. Sequenced by immunoSEQ multiplex PCR; TCRdb stores in-frame clones only, minus some. The sample consists of hundreds of thousands of clones, 85% to 95% of them appearing once. A word on this clone: What it binds is unknown.

The naive CD8 subset, CD45RO-negative cells positively selected for CCR7, excluded terminally differentiated effector memory CD45RA+ cells. Study-level points and caveats: Unshared clonotypes carried lower generation probabilities than those common to all four donors.

Germline V CDR1 and CDR2: SGHNT, YENEEA. Trimming cost V 3 bases and J 14 bases; bases outside gene matches: 6. The CDR3 loop spans 12 amino acids. J is TRBJ2-1 and V is TRBV11-3, with 8 bases matching TRBD2. This clonotype was sampled from a woman aged 25-40 years in good health. The sequenced sample was naive CD8+ T cells sorted from blood. The CDR3 loop is CASSFPGGSKFF. CDR3 nucleotide sequence: TGTGCCAGCAGCTTCCCGGGGGGGAGCAAGTTCTTC.